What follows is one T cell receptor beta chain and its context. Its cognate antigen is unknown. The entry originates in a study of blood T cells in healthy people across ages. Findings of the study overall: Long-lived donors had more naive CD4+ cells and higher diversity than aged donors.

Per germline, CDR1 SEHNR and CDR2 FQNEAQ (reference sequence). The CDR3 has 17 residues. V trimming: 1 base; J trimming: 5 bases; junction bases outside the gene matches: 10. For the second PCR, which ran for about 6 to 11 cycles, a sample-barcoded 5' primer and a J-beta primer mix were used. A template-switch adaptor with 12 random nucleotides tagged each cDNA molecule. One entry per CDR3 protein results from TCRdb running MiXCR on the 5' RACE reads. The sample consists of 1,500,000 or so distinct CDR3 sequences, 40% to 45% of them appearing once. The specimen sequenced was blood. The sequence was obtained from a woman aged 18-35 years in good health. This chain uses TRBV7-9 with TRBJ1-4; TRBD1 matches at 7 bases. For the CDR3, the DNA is TGTGCCAGCAGCTTAGTCGGCAGGGGGAGATCGAATGAAAAACTGTTTTTT. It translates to CASSLVGRGRSNEKLFF.